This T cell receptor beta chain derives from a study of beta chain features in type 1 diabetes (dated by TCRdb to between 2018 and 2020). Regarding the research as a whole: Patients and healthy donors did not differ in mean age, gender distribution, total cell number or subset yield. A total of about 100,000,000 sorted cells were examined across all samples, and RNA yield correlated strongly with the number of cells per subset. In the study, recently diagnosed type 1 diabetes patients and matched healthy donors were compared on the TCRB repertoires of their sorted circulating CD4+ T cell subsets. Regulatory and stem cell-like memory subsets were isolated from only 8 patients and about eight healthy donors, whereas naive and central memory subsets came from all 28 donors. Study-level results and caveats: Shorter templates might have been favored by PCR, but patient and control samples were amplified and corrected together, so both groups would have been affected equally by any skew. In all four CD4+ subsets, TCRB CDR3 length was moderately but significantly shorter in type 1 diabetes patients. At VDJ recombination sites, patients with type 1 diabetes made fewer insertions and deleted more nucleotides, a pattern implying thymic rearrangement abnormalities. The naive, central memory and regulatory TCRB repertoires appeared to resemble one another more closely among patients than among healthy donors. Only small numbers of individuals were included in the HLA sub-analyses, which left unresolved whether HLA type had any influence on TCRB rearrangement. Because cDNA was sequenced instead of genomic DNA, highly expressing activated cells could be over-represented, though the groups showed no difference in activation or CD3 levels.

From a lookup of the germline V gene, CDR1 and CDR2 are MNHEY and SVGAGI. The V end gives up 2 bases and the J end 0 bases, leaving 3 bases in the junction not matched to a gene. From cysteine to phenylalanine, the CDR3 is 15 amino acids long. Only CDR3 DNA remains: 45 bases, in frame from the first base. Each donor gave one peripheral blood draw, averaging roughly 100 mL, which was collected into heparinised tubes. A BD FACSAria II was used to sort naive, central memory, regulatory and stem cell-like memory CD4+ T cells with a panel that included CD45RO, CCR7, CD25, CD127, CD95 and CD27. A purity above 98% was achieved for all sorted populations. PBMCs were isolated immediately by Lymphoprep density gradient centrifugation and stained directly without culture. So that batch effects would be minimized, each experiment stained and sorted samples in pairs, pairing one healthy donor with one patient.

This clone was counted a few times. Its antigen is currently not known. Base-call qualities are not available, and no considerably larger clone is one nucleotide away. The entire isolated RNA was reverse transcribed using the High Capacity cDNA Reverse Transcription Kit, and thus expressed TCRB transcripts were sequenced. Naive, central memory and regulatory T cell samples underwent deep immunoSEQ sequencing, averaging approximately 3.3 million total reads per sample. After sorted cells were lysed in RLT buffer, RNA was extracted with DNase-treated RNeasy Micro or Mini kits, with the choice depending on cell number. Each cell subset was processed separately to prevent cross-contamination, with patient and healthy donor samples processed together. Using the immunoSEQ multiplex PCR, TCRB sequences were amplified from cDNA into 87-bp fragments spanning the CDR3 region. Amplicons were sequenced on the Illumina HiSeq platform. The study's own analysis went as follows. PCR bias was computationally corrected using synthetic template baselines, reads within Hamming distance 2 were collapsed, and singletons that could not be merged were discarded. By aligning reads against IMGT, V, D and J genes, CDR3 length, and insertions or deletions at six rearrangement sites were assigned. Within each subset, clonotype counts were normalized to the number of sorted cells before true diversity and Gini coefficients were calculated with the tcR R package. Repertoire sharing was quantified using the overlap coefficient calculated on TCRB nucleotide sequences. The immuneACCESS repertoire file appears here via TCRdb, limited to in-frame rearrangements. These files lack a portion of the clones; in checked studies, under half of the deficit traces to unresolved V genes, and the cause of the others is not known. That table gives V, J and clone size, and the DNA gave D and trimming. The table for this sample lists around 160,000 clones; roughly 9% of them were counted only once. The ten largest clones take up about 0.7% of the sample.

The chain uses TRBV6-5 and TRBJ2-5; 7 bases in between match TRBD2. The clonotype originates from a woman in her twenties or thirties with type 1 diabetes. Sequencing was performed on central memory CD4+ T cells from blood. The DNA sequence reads TGTGCCAGCAGTTACGGGGCGGGAGACCAAGAGACCCAGTACTTC. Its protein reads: CASSYGAGDQETQYF.